Each of the 17 T cell receptor beta chains below was sequenced from the same sample in a study of cytomegalovirus exposure and HLA in healthy donors (dated by TCRdb to the late 2010s). The library came from the immunoSEQ multiplex PCR assay. For the multiplex PCR, a mixture combining 60 forward primers for TCR Vbeta segments and 13 reverse primers for TCR Jbeta segments was used. TCRdb's version of the immuneACCESS table is confined to in-frame rearrangements and falls short of the full clone set. An unresolved V gene accounts for under half of the shortfall where checked; the remainder is of unknown origin. This sample is represented by roughly 160,000 clones; roughly 80% of them were singletons. In total, the top ten clones hold about 3.8% of the sample. Sequenced: PBMCs. All receptors derive from a man between 25 and 39 years old in good health and CMV-seropositive.

The rearrangement links TRBV5-1 to TRBJ2-7; maybe TRBD1 (7 bases). Trimming took off 0 bases at V and 0 bases at J, with 13 bases between the two ends. This CDR3 region has 16 residues. Germline CDR1 is SGHRS and CDR2 is YFSETQ. The CDR3 protein is CASSLGGQGGSYEQYF. The CDR3 DNA reads as TGCGCCAGCAGCTTGGGGGGGCAGGGGGGCTCCTACGAGCAGTACTTC.

The J gene is TRBJ2-1, the V gene TRBV28, with 9 nucleotides matching TRBD1. V trimming: 4 bases; J trimming: 10 bases; junction bases outside the gene matches: 11. The V gene's germline CDR1 is MDHEN and CDR2 SYDVKM. The CDR3 sequence is 15 residues long. CDR3 DNA: TGTGCCAGCAGTTCAGCCGGGACAGGGTCTAGAGAGCAGTTCTTC. It translates to CASSSAGTGSREQFF.

V is TRBV11-2 and J is TRBJ2-1; D not resolved. This CDR3 is 11 amino acids long. Germline loops: CDR1 SGHAT, CDR2 FQNNGV. The V gene lost 4 bases and the J gene lost 6 bases, with 4 bases spanning the gap. The chain's CDR3 is CASSYSNEQFF. The CDR3 nucleotides are TGTGCCAGCAGCTATAGCAATGAGCAGTTCTTC.

This clone was seen just once. The gene calls are TRBV28 and TRBJ2-3; TRBD1 aligns across 8 bases. Per germline, CDR1 MDHEN and CDR2 SYDVKM. There are 15 residues in the CDR3. The J segment lost 5 bases and the V segment lost 6 bases, leaving 10 bases of the junction unmatched. The CDR3 reads CASRWTGKAQDTQYF. In DNA form, the CDR3 reads TGTGCCAGCAGGTGGACAGGGAAAGCCCAAGATACGCAGTATTTT.

V usage is TRBV23-1 and J usage is TRBJ1-2, with a weak D call TRBD1 (6 bases). TRBV23-1 is an open reading frame, and its role is uncertain. Trimming stripped 6 bases from V and 8 bases from J, with 16 bases between. This CDR3 spans 13 amino acids. The CDR3 DNA is TGCGCCAGCAGGCAGGGGAATCGAGACGGCTACACCTTC. It specifies CASRQGNRDGYTF.

V and J are TRBV10-2 and TRBJ2-7, with 10 bases that match TRBD2. The CDR3 extends over 15 amino acids. J lost 4 bases, V lost 6 bases, and 9 bases had no gene match. Germline V gene data show CDR1 as WSHSY and CDR2 as SAAADI. The CDR3 sequence is CASRESGGALYEQYF. As DNA, the CDR3 is TGCGCCAGCAGGGAAAGCGGGGGGGCCCTGTACGAGCAGTACTTC.

The genes are TRBV6-5 and TRBJ1-2, with TRBD1 identical over 8 bases. J was trimmed by 6 bases and V by 6 bases; bases with no gene match: 6. This CDR3 has 13 residues. CDR1 is MNHEY and CDR2 is SVGAGI in the germline V gene. The CDR3 here is CASRTGGRDGYTF. As DNA, the CDR3 is TGTGCCAGCAGAACAGGGGGAAGAGATGGCTACACCTTC.

The chain employs TRBV6-1 and TRBJ1-5; 7 bases line up with TRBD1. Per germline, CDR1 MNHNS and CDR2 SASEGT. Unmatched junction bases numbered 5, after V lost 6 bases and J lost 3 bases. The CDR3 contains 14 residues. CDR3 nucleotide sequence: TGTGCCAGCAGCAGCACAGGGGCCAATCAGCCCCAGCATTTT. This sequence encodes CASSSTGANQPQHF.

This sequence joins TRBV5-1 and TRBJ1-1, with TRBD1 matching 8 bases. CDR3 length equals 14 residues. CDR1 is SGHRS, CDR2 YFSETQ, per germline. V gave up 3 bases and J gave up 6 bases; unmatched junction bases: 7. The CDR3 region has the DNA TGCGCCAGCAGCTCCCGGACAGGGAGGGCTGAAGCTTTCTTT. Its protein product is CASSSRTGRAEAFF. Full variable domain (missing parts from reference TRBV5-1 and TRBJ1-1): KAGVTQTPRYLIKTRGQQVTLSCSPISGHRSVSWYQQTPGQGLQFLFEYFSETQRNKGNFPGRFSGRQFSNSRSEMNVSTLELGDSALYLCASSSRTGRAEAFFGQGTRLTVV.

This sequence joins TRBV10-1 and TRBJ2-2; TRBD1 matches at 8 bases. Germline lookup yields CDR1 WNHNN and CDR2 SYGVQD (reference sequence). The CDR3 consists of 13 residues. Losses at the gene ends were 6 bases for V and 10 bases for J; bases not matched to a gene: 7. The CDR3 spells CASSMGQDKELFF. Written as DNA, the CDR3 is TGCGCCAGCAGCATGGGACAGGACAAGGAGCTGTTTTTT.

V and J are TRBV9 and TRBJ2-2; D not resolved. The CDR3 is made up of 16 amino acids. Germline values: CDR1 SGDLS, CDR2 YYNGEE. Deletions cut 4 bases from V and 4 bases from J, with 17 bases between. The CDR3 DNA sequence: TGTGCCAGCAGCTCCCGGAGTGGTTCCCTCACCGGGGAGCTGTTTTTT. Its protein is CASSSRSGSLTGELFF. Looking up the rest from reference TRBV9 and TRBJ2-2 gives the full variable domain: DSGVTQTPKHLITATGQRVTLRCSPRSGDLSVYWYQQSLDQGLQFLIQYYNGEERAKGNILERFSAQQFPDLHSELNLSSLELGDSALYFCASSSRSGSLTGELFFGEGSRLTVL.

The DNA of the CDR3 is TGTGCCAGCAACCAGGTCCAGAGCACTGAAGCTTTCTTT. It yields the protein CASNQVQSTEAFF. V is TRBV6-5 and J is TRBJ1-1; D gene uncertain. Per germline, CDR1 MNHEY and CDR2 SVGAGI. The CDR3 sequence is 13 residues long. Trimming removed 7 bases from V and 4 bases from J, with 13 bases in between.

The chain employs TRBV19 and TRBJ1-5; D may be TRBD1 (5 bases). V lost 5 bases, J lost 6 bases, and 14 bases lay in between. CDR3 size: 14 residues. Germline assignment: CDR1 LNHDA and CDR2 SQIVND (reference sequence). The CDR3 region is CASSPTAGGQPQHF. The CDR3 region has the DNA TGTGCCAGTAGTCCCACCGCGGGGGGTCAGCCCCAGCATTTT.

This clone occurred a few times. The chain has TRBV28 and TRBJ2-7; 8 bases are a match to TRBD1. CDR1 is MDHEN and CDR2 is SYDVKM in the germline V gene. V lost 6 bases to trimming and J lost 3 bases; unmatched junction nucleotides: 7. The CDR3 contains 14 residues. The DNA for the CDR3 is TGTGCCAGCAGCGCCCCCGGACAGGGCTACGAGCAGTACTTC. Protein sequence: CASSAPGQGYEQYF.

This clone was recorded once. The chain uses TRBV7-2 and TRBJ1-5; D remains unclear. CDR1 is SGHTA, CDR2 FQGNSA, per germline. The CDR3 is 13 amino acids. The V gene lost 1 base and the J gene lost 7 bases, with 8 bases spanning the gap. CDR3 in amino acids: CASSLEWRQPQHF. DNA of the CDR3: TGTGCCAGCAGCTTAGAGTGGCGGCAGCCCCAGCATTTT.

V and J are TRBV29-1 and TRBJ2-7; possibly TRBD2 for D (6 bases). The V gene lost 6 bases and the J gene lost 2 bases, with 14 bases spanning the gap. Germline V lookup: CDR1 SQVTM, CDR2 ANQGSEA. The CDR3 is made up of 13 amino acids. CDR3 sequence: CSVTGTGAYEQYF. As DNA, the CDR3 is TGCAGCGTAACCGGGACTGGAGCCTACGAGCAGTACTTC.

This chain connects TRBV9 to TRBJ2-7; 7 bases are a match to TRBD2. With 0 bases clipped from V and 5 bases from J, the junction kept 8 bases outside the gene matches. The CDR3 loop spans 15 amino acids. The germline CDR1 and CDR2 sequences are SGDLS and YYNGEE. The CDR3: CASSVAGGGSHEQYF. CDR3 nucleotide sequence: TGTGCCAGCAGCGTAGCTGGCGGGGGTTCACACGAGCAGTACTTC.